The 21 T cell receptor beta chains in this list originate from one sample, sequenced in a study of cytomegalovirus exposure and HLA in healthy donors. The primer mix had 60 Vbeta and 13 Jbeta primers. Some clones are missing from TCRdb's copy, which holds only in-frame ones; the method was immunoSEQ multiplex PCR. The table lists roughly 150,000 clones, roughly 76% of them singletons. What was sequenced was PBMCs. Every receptor here comes from a male donor in good health and CMV-seronegative.

This clone was counted between two and nine times. The CDR3 loop reads CASSYGTGVGYTF. CDR3 nucleotides: TGTGCCAGCAGTTACGGGACAGGGGTTGGCTACACCTTC. The chain recombines TRBV6-5 with TRBJ1-2; TRBD1 matches 10 bases. Germline V gene lookup returns CDR1 MNHEY and CDR2 SVGAGI. This CDR3 has 13 amino acids. V shed 2 bases and J 7 bases; nucleotides not matched to a gene: 1.

The genes are TRBV9 and TRBJ2-3; the D is unclear. The V gene lost 5 bases and the J gene lost 4 bases, with 17 bases spanning the gap. From germline, CDR1 is SGDLS and CDR2 YYNGEE. The CDR3 covers 15 residues. The CDR3 DNA sequence: TGTGCCAGCAGAGTCTCTCCGCCTGGGCCAGATACGCAGTATTTT. Residues: CASRVSPPGPDTQYF.

The chain joins TRBV6-5 to TRBJ1-6; D may be TRBD1 (5 bases). The CDR3 loop spans 15 amino acids. V was pared by 2 bases and J by 6 bases, with 11 bases between. Germline V lookup: CDR1 MNHEY, CDR2 SVGAGI. The CDR3 DNA sequence: TGTGCCAGCAGTTACACCGCGGGGGTTAATTCACCCCTCCACTTT. Translation gives CASSYTAGVNSPLHF.

The V call is TRBV7-2, the J call TRBJ2-5; a possible D gene is TRBD1 (5 bases). This CDR3 is built from 15 residues. Germline V gives CDR1 SGHTA, CDR2 FQGNSA. The germline V and J ends were trimmed by 1 base and 7 bases, with 16 bases remaining between them. As DNA, the CDR3 is TGTGCCAGCAGCTTAGAGGGGCCGGTCCAGGGGACCCAGTACTTC. This gives the protein CASSLEGPVQGTQYF.

This chain connects TRBV4-1 to TRBJ1-1; perhaps TRBD1 as D (5 bases). The CDR3 sequence is 15 residues long. The germline gives CDR1 MGHRA, CDR2 YSYEKL. V shed 1 base and J shed 4 bases, with 13 bases lying between them. This chain's CDR3 is CASSQGPGDGTEAFF. Written as DNA, the CDR3 is TGCGCCAGCAGCCAAGGACCGGGGGACGGCACTGAAGCTTTCTTT.

The chain is built from TRBV9 and TRBJ2-7, with D possibly matching TRBD2 (7 bases). The CDR3 loop spans 16 amino acids. CDR1 is SGDLS, CDR2 YYNGEE, per germline. V lost 4 bases and J lost 5, with 22 bases in between. CDR3 coding DNA: TGTGCCAGCAGCCCAGGAGGGTGGGGGGGCGGAGACGAGCAGTACTTC. The encoded protein is CASSPGGWGGGDEQYF.

The genes are TRBV6-1 and TRBJ1-2; tentatively, D is TRBD1 (6 bases). In germline, CDR1 is MNHNS, CDR2 SASEGT. This CDR3 is built from 13 residues. Trimming took off 8 bases at V and 6 bases at J, with 16 bases between the two ends. CDR3 sequence: CASLAQGRNGYTF. In DNA form, the CDR3 reads TGTGCCAGCCTCGCCCAGGGGAGAAATGGCTACACCTTC.

This chain links TRBV7-8 with TRBJ2-7; D remains unclear. In germline, CDR1 is SGHVS, CDR2 FQNEAQ. The germline V and J ends were trimmed by 4 bases and 6 bases, with 10 bases remaining between them. This CDR3 is built from 12 residues. The CDR3 sequence: CASSSISSEQYF. The CDR3 bases are TGTGCCAGCAGCTCTATATCGTCCGAGCAGTACTTC.

This clone was detected once. The V and J genes are TRBV9 and TRBJ1-1; possibly TRBD1 for D (6 bases). V dropped 0 bases and J dropped 3 bases, with 9 bases sitting between them. Germline CDR1 and CDR2: SGDLS and YYNGEE. The CDR3 has 14 amino acids. The CDR3 loop is CASSVEDSYTEAFF. The CDR3 nucleotides read TGTGCCAGCAGCGTAGAGGACAGTTACACTGAAGCTTTCTTT.

The gene calls are TRBV6-5 and TRBJ1-4; a possible D gene is TRBD1 (5 bases). The V gene's germline CDR1 is MNHEY and CDR2 SVGAGI. The CDR3 loop spans 15 amino acids. V was pared by 4 bases and J by 4 bases, with 13 bases between. CDR3 sequence reads: CASSSWGEGNEKLFF. The CDR3, as DNA: TGTGCCAGCAGTTCCTGGGGGGAGGGTAATGAAAAACTGTTTTTT.

The CDR3 region has the DNA TGCGCCAGCAGCTCCCGGGACAGGGGGTTGAAGGTTAGCAATCAGCCCCAGCATTTT. Amino acids: CASSSRDRGLKVSNQPQHF. The chain combines TRBV5-1 with TRBJ1-5, with 11 bases matching TRBD1. This CDR3 is built from 19 residues. V lost 3 bases, J lost 0 bases, and 11 bases stayed unmatched. Germline CDR1 reads SGHRS; CDR2 reads YFSETQ.

A remark on this clone: Compared with germline, one end of the junction differs, possibly owing to a read error. The chain carries TRBV25-1 and TRBJ2-2; a weak D match, TRBD1 (6 bases). Germline loops: CDR1 MGHDK, CDR2 SYGVNS. This CDR3 comprises 14 residues. The DNA of the CDR3 is TGTACCAGCAGTGAACAGGGTTACACCGGGGAGCTGTTTTTT. This translates into CTSSEQGYTGELFF.

A single count supports this clone. The chain links TRBV27 to TRBJ2-5, with D unresolved. TRBJ2-7 explains the end of the DNA better; the J call may be wrong. From germline, CDR1 is MNHEY and CDR2 SMNVEV (reference sequence). The CDR3 totals 13 residues. The CDR3 coding sequence is TGTGCCAGCAGTTTAACGTACTCCTACGAGCAGTACTTC. Protein sequence: CASSLTYSYEQYF.

The gene calls are TRBV10-1 and TRBJ2-2, with 9 bases that match TRBD1. J lost 5 bases, V lost 5 bases, and 9 bases had no gene match. The CDR3 consists of 16 residues. Germline assignment: CDR1 WNHNN and CDR2 SYGVQD (reference sequence). The CDR3 nucleotides are TGCGCCAGCAGTTCTAACAGGGGGCGCGTAACCGGGGAGCTGTTTTTT. Its translation: CASSSNRGRVTGELFF.

The chain employs TRBV4-1 and TRBJ1-1; D unclear. In germline, CDR1 is MGHRA, CDR2 YSYEKL. CDR3 length: 14 residues. The germline V and J ends were trimmed by 4 bases and 3 bases, with 12 bases remaining between them. CDR3 sequence reads: CASSRVPRDTEAFF. DNA of the CDR3: TGCGCCAGCAGCCGAGTCCCGAGGGACACTGAAGCTTTCTTT.

The rearrangement links TRBV7-8 to TRBJ2-7, with 8 bases that match TRBD2. From germline, CDR1 is SGHVS and CDR2 FQNEAQ. With V trimmed by 3 bases and J by 5 bases, 15 bases remained unmatched. The CDR3 runs to 17 residues. CDR3 nucleotides: TGTGCCAGCAGCTTCAATTCCGGCGGGGGGACGCCTAACGAGCAGTACTTC. Its protein product is CASSFNSGGGTPNEQYF.

The chain uses TRBV7-2 and TRBJ1-6; D is unresolved. Trimming took off 5 bases at V and 0 bases at J, with 14 bases between the two ends. The CDR3 covers 17 residues. The germline gives CDR1 SGHTA, CDR2 FQGNSA. CDR3 amino acids: CASSHKQQSSYNSPLHF. The CDR3 DNA is TGTGCCAGCAGCCACAAACAACAGAGCTCCTATAATTCACCCCTCCACTTT.

V usage is TRBV5-6 and J usage is TRBJ1-2; tentatively, D is TRBD1 (5 bases). Trimming left V 1 base short and J 6 bases short, with 19 bases between. CDR3 length: 16 residues. CDR1 and CDR2 from the germline V gene are SGHDT and YYEEEE. CDR3 amino acids: CASSLFGPAQGDGYTF. The CDR3 nucleotides read TGTGCCAGCAGCTTGTTTGGGCCCGCGCAGGGCGATGGCTACACCTTC. The entire variable domain, with the rest obtained from reference TRBV5-6 and TRBJ1-2, is as follows: DAGVTQSPTHLIKTRGQQVTLRCSPKSGHDTVSWYQQALGQGPQFIFQYYEEEERQRGNFPDRFSGHQFPNYSSELNVNALLLGDSALYLCASSLFGPAQGDGYTFGSGTRLTVV.

In its sample, this clone was seen once. This chain links TRBV5-4 with TRBJ1-1; D is uncertain. Germline CDR1 and CDR2: SGHNT and YYREEE (reference sequence). This CDR3 spans 14 amino acids. The germline V and J ends were trimmed by 5 bases and 5 bases, with 16 bases remaining between them. The CDR3 reads CASSPPRGDTEAFF. The CDR3 nucleotides read TGTGCCAGCAGTCCGCCCCGCGGCGATACTGAAGCTTTCTTT.

This clone was observed once. The chain uses TRBV9 and TRBJ2-3; D perhaps matches TRBD1 (6 bases). CDR1 is SGDLS, CDR2 YYNGEE, per germline. The CDR3 has 15 amino acids. V lost 0 bases, J lost 3 bases, and 11 bases lay in between. CDR3 DNA: TGTGCCAGCAGCGTAGACAGGGCATGGACAGATACGCAGTATTTT. Translating gives CASSVDRAWTDTQYF. The full variable domain, with the rest looked up from reference TRBV9 and TRBJ2-3, is DSGVTQTPKHLITATGQRVTLRCSPRSGDLSVYWYQQSLDQGLQFLIQYYNGEERAKGNILERFSAQQFPDLHSELNLSSLELGDSALYFCASSVDRAWTDTQYFGPGTRLTVL.

A remark on this clone: The sample holds other DNA sequences that translate to the same CDR3. V usage is TRBV6-5 and J usage is TRBJ2-6; D uncertain. This CDR3 has 15 amino acids. V was trimmed by 2 bases and J by 0 bases, leaving 5 bases between them. Per germline, CDR1 MNHEY and CDR2 SVGAGI. The CDR3: CASSYGGSGANVLTF. The CDR3, as DNA: TGTGCCAGCAGTTACGGCGGCTCTGGGGCCAACGTCCTGACTTTC.